A selection of T cell receptor beta chains follows, all from one sample in a study of blood T cell repertoires in COVID-19. Assay used: immunoSEQ multiplex PCR; TCRdb lists only in-frame clones, some missing. The sample yields 52,000 or so clones, almost 90% seen once. Input material: peripheral blood. These receptors were collected from a man between 60 and 75 years old with active COVID-19. Each CDR3 is given with its conserved first and last residue. Clone size is not always given. Where it is, it says once, few, many or a class for expanded clones.

abundance | j_gene | v_gene | CDR3aa
few | TRBJ1-4 | TRBV14 | CASSQEQGIGEKLFF
NA | TRBJ2-1 | TRBV11-3 | CASSLDLIGSSYNEQFF
NA | TRBJ2-1 | TRBV5-1 | CASSLGGGPYNEQFF
NA | TRBJ1-2 | TRBV24-1 | CATSDAPTGPNYGYTF
NA | TRBJ2-3 | TRBV12-2 | CASRLVTSGGADTQYF
NA | TRBJ1-1 | TRBV19 | CASSLVGVRETEAFF
NA | TRBJ2-2 | TRBV7-3 | CASSLATGTNTGELFF
NA | TRBJ2-3 | TRBV18 | CASSLGQSTDTQYF
NA | TRBJ1-2 | TRBV2 | CASSGETNYGYTF
NA | TRBJ2-5 | TRBV19 | CASRATGVAQETQYF
once | TRBJ2-7 | TRBV7-8 | CASSGRQGGLEDYEQYF
NA | TRBJ2-7 | TRBV5-1 | CASSLVGREEQYF
NA | TRBJ2-4 | TRBV7-2 | CASSLRVTSGRVAKNIQYF
once | TRBJ2-5 | TRBV11-2 | CASSLRTGNQETQYF
NA | TRBJ2-5 | TRBV19 | CASSIEPSGNSRETQYF
once | TRBJ2-1 | TRBV7-2 | CASSLDPSGRANEQFF
NA | TRBJ2-5 | TRBV7-9 | CASSPPGVLSQETQYF
NA | TRBJ2-6 | TRBV5-6 | CASSDSQGAISGANVLTF
NA | TRBJ1-6 | TRBV25-1 | CASSEFGQGYDSPLHF
NA | TRBJ2-3 | TRBV5-5 | CASSAWEMGTDTQYF
NA | TRBJ1-3 | TRBV20-1 | CSASAGNTIYF
NA | TRBJ2-2 | TRBV7-3 | CASSSGLNTGELFF